This TCR beta chain stems from a study of blood T cell repertoires in COVID-19. At the level of the study: In each case, the material was cDNA or gDNA derived from T cells, B-cell-depleted T cells, or PBMCs.

Germline V gene lookup returns CDR1 SGHTA and CDR2 FQGNSA. This CDR3 is 15 amino acids long. Losses at the gene ends were 1 base for V and 9 bases for J; bases not matched to a gene: 9. This table comes from immunoSEQ multiplex PCR, and its TCRdb copy is limited to in-frame clones, with some not included. Here the sample spans tens of thousands of clones, 75% to 90% being singletons. The rearrangement links TRBV7-2 to TRBJ2-4, with TRBD1 matching over 7 bases. This receptor was identified in a man aged 60-69 years with active COVID-19. The sequenced material came from peripheral blood. This CDR3 reads CASSLGVGPGGIQYF. The CDR3 nucleotides are TGTGCCAGCAGCTTAGGAGTAGGGCCAGGGGGCATTCAGTACTTC. Supplemented by reference TRBV7-2 and TRBJ2-4, the full variable domain reads GAGVSQSPSNKVTEKGKDVELRCDPISGHTALYWYRQSLGQGLEFLIYFQGNSAPDKSGLPSDRFSAERTGGSVSTLTIQRTQQEDSAVYLCASSLGVGPGGIQYFGAGTRLSVL.